These T cell receptor beta chains were read from a single sample in a study of type 1 regulatory T cells. These receptors are not linked to any known antigen. Using its own MiXCR run on the reads, TCRdb lists one record per CDR3 protein. The sample carries about 65,000 distinct CDR3 sequences, about 48% recorded once. Sequenced sample: cultured non-Tr1 T cells, either the whole culture or a sorted T cell fraction (not recorded which). The receptor set was obtained from a human donor in good health. CDR3s include the opening cysteine and the closing phenylalanine or tryptophan. D genes are given only for firm matches. Some rows have no size entry. The others give once, few or many, or a class for an expanded clone.

J gene: TRBJ1-1; D gene: -; V gene: TRBV7-2; clone size: -; CDR3 protein: CASSLVGQNTEAFF; CDR3 DNA: TGTGCCAGCAGCTTAGTCGGGCAGAACACTGAAGCTTTCTTT
J gene: TRBJ1-1; D gene: -; V gene: TRBV15; clone size: -; CDR3 protein: CATSRGLNTEAFF; CDR3 DNA: TGTGCCACCAGCAGAGGGTTGAACACTGAAGCTTTCTTT
J gene: TRBJ2-7; D gene: -; V gene: TRBV25-1; clone size: few; CDR3 protein: CASSDRYEQYF; CDR3 DNA: TGTGCCAGCAGTGACCGATACGAGCAGTACTTC
J gene: TRBJ2-2; D gene: -; V gene: TRBV5-1; clone size: -; CDR3 protein: CASSLVGGLRVAGELFF; CDR3 DNA: TGCGCCAGCAGCTTGGTCGGGGGGCTGAGGGTCGCCGGGGAGCTGTTTTTT
J gene: TRBJ1-6; D gene: -; V gene: TRBV5-1; clone size: -; CDR3 protein: CASSLGPGDSPLHF; CDR3 DNA: TGCGCCAGCAGCTTAGGCCCAGGGGATTCACCCCTCCACTTT
J gene: TRBJ2-3; D gene: -; V gene: TRBV29-1; clone size: -; CDR3 protein: CSVERDFTDTQYF; CDR3 DNA: TGCAGCGTTGAACGGGACTTCACAGATACGCAGTATTTT
J gene: TRBJ1-3; D gene: -; V gene: TRBV5-1; clone size: many; CDR3 protein: CASSRESASGNTIYF; CDR3 DNA: TGCGCCAGCAGCCGCGAGAGTGCCTCTGGAAACACCATATATTTT
J gene: TRBJ2-3; D gene: TRBD2; V gene: TRBV24-1; clone size: few; CDR3 protein: CATSPGTSGGGTQYF; CDR3 DNA: TGTGCCACCAGCCCGGGGACTAGCGGGGGGGGTACGCAGTATTTT
J gene: TRBJ2-7; D gene: TRBD2; V gene: TRBV6-2/TRBV6-3; clone size: -; CDR3 protein: CASSSGGRSYEQYF; CDR3 DNA: TGTGCCAGCAGTAGCGGGGGACGCTCCTACGAGCAGTACTTC
J gene: TRBJ2-3; D gene: TRBD1; V gene: TRBV6-5; clone size: -; CDR3 protein: CASSYSLQGAYTQYF; CDR3 DNA: TGTGCCAGCAGTTATTCACTCCAGGGGGCCTATACGCAGTATTTT
J gene: TRBJ2-3; D gene: TRBD2; V gene: TRBV20-1; clone size: few; CDR3 protein: CSARPILAGAYTDTQYF; CDR3 DNA: TGCAGTGCTAGACCCATACTAGCGGGGGCCTACACAGATACGCAGTATTTT
J gene: TRBJ1-2; D gene: -; V gene: TRBV5-4; clone size: -; CDR3 protein: CASSLERGEHGYTF; CDR3 DNA: TGTGCCAGCAGCTTGGAACGGGGGGAACATGGCTACACCTTC
J gene: TRBJ2-4; D gene: -; V gene: TRBV7-8; clone size: -; CDR3 protein: CASSSDGAKNIQYF; CDR3 DNA: TGTGCCAGCAGCTCGGACGGGGCCAAAAACATTCAGTACTTC
J gene: TRBJ1-2; D gene: TRBD1; V gene: TRBV5-1; clone size: once; CDR3 protein: CASSRGETRGRGGYTF; CDR3 DNA: TGCGCCAGCAGCCGAGGAGAAACCAGGGGGCGAGGTGGCTACACCTTC
J gene: TRBJ2-2; D gene: TRBD2; V gene: TRBV3-1; clone size: -; CDR3 protein: CASSHTLAGGTGELFF; CDR3 DNA: TGTGCCAGCAGCCACACACTAGCGGGGGGCACCGGGGAGCTGTTTTTT
J gene: TRBJ2-2; D gene: -; V gene: TRBV2; clone size: -; CDR3 protein: CASSDTTNTGELFF; CDR3 DNA: TGTGCCAGCAGTGATACTACGAACACCGGGGAGCTGTTTTTT
J gene: TRBJ1-2; D gene: -; V gene: TRBV14; clone size: -; CDR3 protein: CASSPLDRYNYGYTF; CDR3 DNA: TGTGCCAGCAGCCCACTTGACCGGTATAACTATGGCTACACCTTC
J gene: TRBJ1-1; D gene: TRBD1; V gene: TRBV6-5; clone size: few; CDR3 protein: CASRGQVMNTEAFF; CDR3 DNA: TGTGCCAGCAGGGGACAGGTCATGAACACTGAAGCTTTCTTT
J gene: TRBJ2-7; D gene: -; V gene: TRBV20-1; clone size: -; CDR3 protein: CSAHKGAYEQYF; CDR3 DNA: TGCAGTGCTCACAAGGGTGCCTACGAGCAGTACTTC
J gene: TRBJ1-5; D gene: -; V gene: TRBV7-8; clone size: once; CDR3 protein: CASSLRGGGNQPQHF; CDR3 DNA: TGTGCCAGCAGCTTACGAGGGGGAGGCAATCAGCCCCAGCATTTT
J gene: TRBJ2-7; D gene: -; V gene: TRBV18; clone size: -; CDR3 protein: CASSLRQAEQYF; CDR3 DNA: TGTGCCAGCTCACTTAGACAGGCCGAGCAGTACTTC
J gene: TRBJ2-2; D gene: TRBD2; V gene: TRBV7-8; clone size: -; CDR3 protein: CASKLRTSGTYPGELFF; CDR3 DNA: TGTGCCAGCAAGCTCCGGACTAGCGGGACTTACCCCGGGGAGCTGTTTTTT
J gene: TRBJ1-1; D gene: -; V gene: TRBV29-1; clone size: few; CDR3 protein: CSVEGVNTEAFF; CDR3 DNA: TGCAGCGTAGAGGGAGTGAACACTGAAGCTTTCTTT
J gene: TRBJ2-3; D gene: -; V gene: TRBV11-2; clone size: -; CDR3 protein: CASSLDWGPADTQYF; CDR3 DNA: TGTGCCAGCAGCTTAGATTGGGGGCCGGCAGATACGCAGTATTTT
J gene: TRBJ1-1; D gene: -; V gene: TRBV7-2; clone size: few; CDR3 protein: CASSFPVNTEAFF; CDR3 DNA: TGTGCCAGCAGCTTCCCCGTGAACACTGAAGCTTTCTTT
J gene: TRBJ2-2; D gene: TRBD2; V gene: TRBV4-1; clone size: -; CDR3 protein: CASSLLAGGFNTGELFF; CDR3 DNA: TGCGCCAGCAGCCTGCTAGCGGGGGGGTTTAACACCGGGGAGCTGTTTTTT
J gene: TRBJ2-5; D gene: -; V gene: TRBV20-1; clone size: -; CDR3 protein: CSARVPGRMQETQYF; CDR3 DNA: TGCAGTGCTAGAGTACCAGGGAGGATGCAAGAGACCCAGTACTTC